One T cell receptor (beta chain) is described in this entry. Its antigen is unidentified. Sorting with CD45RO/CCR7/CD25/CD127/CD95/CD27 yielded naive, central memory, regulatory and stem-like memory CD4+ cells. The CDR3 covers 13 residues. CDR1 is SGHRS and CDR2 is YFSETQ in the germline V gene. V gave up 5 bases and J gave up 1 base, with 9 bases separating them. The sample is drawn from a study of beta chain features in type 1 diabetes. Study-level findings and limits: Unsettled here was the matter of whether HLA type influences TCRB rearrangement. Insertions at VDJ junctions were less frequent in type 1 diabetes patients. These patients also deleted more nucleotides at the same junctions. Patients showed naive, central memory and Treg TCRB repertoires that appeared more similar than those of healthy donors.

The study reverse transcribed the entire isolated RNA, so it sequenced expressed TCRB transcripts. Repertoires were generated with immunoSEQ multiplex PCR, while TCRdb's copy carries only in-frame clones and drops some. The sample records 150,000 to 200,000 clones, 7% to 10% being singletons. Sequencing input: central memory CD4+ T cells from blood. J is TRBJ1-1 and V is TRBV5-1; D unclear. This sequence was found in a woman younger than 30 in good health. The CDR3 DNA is TGCGCCAGCAGGGAGGGAGGGAACACTGAAGCTTTCTTT. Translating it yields CASREGGNTEAFF.